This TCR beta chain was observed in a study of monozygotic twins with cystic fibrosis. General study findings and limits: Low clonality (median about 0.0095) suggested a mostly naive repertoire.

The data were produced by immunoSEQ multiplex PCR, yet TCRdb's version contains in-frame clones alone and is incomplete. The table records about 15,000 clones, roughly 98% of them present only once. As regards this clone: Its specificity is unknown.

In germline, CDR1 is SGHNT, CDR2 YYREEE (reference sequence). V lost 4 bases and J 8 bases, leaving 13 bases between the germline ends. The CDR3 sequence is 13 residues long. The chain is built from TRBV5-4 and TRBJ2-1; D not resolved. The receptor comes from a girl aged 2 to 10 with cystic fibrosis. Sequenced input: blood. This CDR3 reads CASSPISRDEQFF. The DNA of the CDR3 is TGTGCCAGCAGCCCAATATCTAGGGATGAGCAGTTCTTC.